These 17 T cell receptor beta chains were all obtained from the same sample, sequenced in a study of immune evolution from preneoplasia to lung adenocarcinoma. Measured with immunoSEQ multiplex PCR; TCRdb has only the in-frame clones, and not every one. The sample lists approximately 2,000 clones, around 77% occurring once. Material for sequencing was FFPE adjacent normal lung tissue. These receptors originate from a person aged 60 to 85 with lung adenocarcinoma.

The CDR3 spells CASSRDGSGANVLTF. Written as DNA, the CDR3 is TGTGCCAGCAGCCGCGATGGGTCTGGGGCCAACGTCCTGACTTTC. The rearrangement uses TRBV7-9 and TRBJ2-6; the D is unclear. This CDR3 spans 15 amino acids. V was shortened by 5 bases and J by 1 base, with 9 bases between the two germline ends. Germline V CDR1 and CDR2: SEHNR, FQNEAQ (reference sequence). The entire variable domain, with the rest obtained from reference TRBV7-9 and TRBJ2-6, is as follows: DTGVSQNPRHKITKRGQNVTFRCDPISEHNRLYWYRQTLGQGPEFLTYFQNEAQLEKSRLLSDRFSAERPKGSFSTLEIQRTEQGDSAMYLCASSRDGSGANVLTFGAGSRLTVL.

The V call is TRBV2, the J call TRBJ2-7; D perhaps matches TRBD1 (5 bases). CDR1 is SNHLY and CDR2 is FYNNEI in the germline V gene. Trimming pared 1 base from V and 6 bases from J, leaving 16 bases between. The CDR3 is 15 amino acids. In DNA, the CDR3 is TGTGCCAGCAGTGAAGGCAGGGTGCACCCAAGCGAGCAGTACTTC. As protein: CASSEGRVHPSEQYF.

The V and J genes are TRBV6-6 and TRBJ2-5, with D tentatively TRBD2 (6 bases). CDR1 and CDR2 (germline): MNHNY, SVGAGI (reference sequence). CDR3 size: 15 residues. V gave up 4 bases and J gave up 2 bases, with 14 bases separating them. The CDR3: CASSWGRTTQETQYF. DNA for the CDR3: TGTGCCAGCAGTTGGGGAAGGACTACGCAAGAGACCCAGTACTTC.

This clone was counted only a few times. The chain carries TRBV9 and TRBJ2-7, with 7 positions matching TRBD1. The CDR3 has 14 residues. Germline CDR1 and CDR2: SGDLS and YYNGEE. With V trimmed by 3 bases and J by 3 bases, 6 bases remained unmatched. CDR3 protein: CASSGGDRGYEQYF. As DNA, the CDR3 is TGTGCCAGCAGCGGAGGGGACAGAGGCTACGAGCAGTACTTC. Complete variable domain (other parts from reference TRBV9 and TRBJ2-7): DSGVTQTPKHLITATGQRVTLRCSPRSGDLSVYWYQQSLDQGLQFLIQYYNGEERAKGNILERFSAQQFPDLHSELNLSSLELGDSALYFCASSGGDRGYEQYFGPGTRLTVT.

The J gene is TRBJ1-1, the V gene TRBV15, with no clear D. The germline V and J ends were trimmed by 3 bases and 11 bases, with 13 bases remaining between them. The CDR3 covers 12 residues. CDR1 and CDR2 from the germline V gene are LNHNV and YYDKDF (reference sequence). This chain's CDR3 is CATSSGPQPAFF. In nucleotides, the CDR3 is TGTGCCACCAGCAGCGGGCCCCAGCCCGCTTTCTTT.

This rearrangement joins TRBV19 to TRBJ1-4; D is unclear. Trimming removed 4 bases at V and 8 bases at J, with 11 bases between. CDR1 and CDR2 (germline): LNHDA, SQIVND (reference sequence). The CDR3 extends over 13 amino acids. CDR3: CASSRSTAEKLFF. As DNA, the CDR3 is TGTGCCAGTAGTAGGTCAACCGCAGAAAAACTGTTTTTT.

The chain's CDR3 is CASSQRYSGNTIYF. The CDR3 DNA reads as TGTGCCAGCAGCCAAAGGTACTCTGGAAACACCATATATTTT. This chain connects TRBV4-2 to TRBJ1-3, with D hard to call. Between the trimmed V and J ends, which lost 2 bases and 0 bases, there was a span of 5 bases. Germline assignment: CDR1 LGHNA and CDR2 YNFKEQ. This CDR3 comprises 14 residues.

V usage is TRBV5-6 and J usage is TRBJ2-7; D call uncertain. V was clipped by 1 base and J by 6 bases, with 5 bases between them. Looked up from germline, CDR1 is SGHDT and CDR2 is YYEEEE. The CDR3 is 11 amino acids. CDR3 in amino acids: CASSLMSEQYF. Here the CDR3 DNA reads TGTGCCAGCAGCTTGATGTCCGAGCAGTACTTC.

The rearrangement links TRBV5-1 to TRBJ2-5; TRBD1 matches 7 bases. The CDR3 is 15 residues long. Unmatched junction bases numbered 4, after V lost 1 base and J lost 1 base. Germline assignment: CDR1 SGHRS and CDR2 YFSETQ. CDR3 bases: TGCGCCAGCAGCTTGATAGCAGGGGGCCAAGAGACCCAGTACTTC. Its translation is CASSLIAGGQETQYF.

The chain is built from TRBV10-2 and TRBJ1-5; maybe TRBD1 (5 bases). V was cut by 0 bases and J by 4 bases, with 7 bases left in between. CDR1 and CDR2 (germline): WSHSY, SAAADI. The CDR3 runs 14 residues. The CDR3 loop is CASSESGGNQPQHF. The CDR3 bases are TGCGCCAGCAGTGAGTCTGGGGGTAATCAGCCCCAGCATTTT.

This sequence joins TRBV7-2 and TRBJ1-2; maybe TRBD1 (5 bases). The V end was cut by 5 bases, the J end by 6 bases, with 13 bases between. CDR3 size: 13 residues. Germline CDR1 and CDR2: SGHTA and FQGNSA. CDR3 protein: CASSPGDLHGYTF. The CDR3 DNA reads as TGTGCCAGCAGCCCCGGGGACCTTCATGGCTACACCTTC. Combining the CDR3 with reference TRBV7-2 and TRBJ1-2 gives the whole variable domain GAGVSQSPSNKVTEKGKDVELRCDPISGHTALYWYRQSLGQGLEFLIYFQGNSAPDKSGLPSDRFSAERTGGSVSTLTIQRTQQEDSAVYLCASSPGDLHGYTFGSGTRLTVV.

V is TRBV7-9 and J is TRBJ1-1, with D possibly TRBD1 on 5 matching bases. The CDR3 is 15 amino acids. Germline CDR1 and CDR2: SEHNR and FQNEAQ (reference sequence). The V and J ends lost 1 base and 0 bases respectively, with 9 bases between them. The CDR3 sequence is CASSLGGALNTEAFF. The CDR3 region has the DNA TGTGCCAGCAGCTTAGGCGGGGCTCTGAACACTGAAGCTTTCTTT.

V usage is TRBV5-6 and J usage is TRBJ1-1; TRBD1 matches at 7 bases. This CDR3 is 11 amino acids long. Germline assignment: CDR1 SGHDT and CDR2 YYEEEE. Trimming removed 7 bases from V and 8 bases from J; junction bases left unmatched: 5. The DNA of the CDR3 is TGTGCCAGCTCTGTGGGACAGGAAGCTTTCTTT. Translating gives CASSVGQEAFF.

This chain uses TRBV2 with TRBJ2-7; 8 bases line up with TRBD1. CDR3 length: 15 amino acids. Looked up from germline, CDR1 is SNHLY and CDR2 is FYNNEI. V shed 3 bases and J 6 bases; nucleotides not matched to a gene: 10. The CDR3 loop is CASSDPPGQGPEQYF. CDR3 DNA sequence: TGTGCCAGCAGTGACCCACCCGGACAGGGCCCCGAGCAGTACTTC.

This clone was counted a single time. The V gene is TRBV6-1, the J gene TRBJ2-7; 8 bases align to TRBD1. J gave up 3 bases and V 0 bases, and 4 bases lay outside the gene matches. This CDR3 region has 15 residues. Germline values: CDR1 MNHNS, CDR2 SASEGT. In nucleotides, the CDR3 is TGTGCCAGCAGTGAAGCAACAGGGGGTTTCTACGAGCAGTACTTC. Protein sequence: CASSEATGGFYEQYF.

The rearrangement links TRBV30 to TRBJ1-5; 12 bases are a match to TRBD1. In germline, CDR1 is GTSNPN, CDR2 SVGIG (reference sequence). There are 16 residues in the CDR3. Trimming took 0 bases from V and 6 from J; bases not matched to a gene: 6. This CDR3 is CAWSVRDRGRGQPQHF. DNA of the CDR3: TGTGCCTGGAGTGTACGGGACAGGGGGCGCGGTCAGCCCCAGCATTTT.

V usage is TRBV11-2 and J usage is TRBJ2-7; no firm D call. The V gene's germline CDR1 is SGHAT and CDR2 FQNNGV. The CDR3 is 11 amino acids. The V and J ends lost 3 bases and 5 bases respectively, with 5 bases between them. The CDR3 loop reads CASSFLDEQYF. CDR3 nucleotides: TGTGCCAGCAGCTTTTTGGACGAGCAGTACTTC.